One and the same sample provided the 10 T cell receptor beta chains below, sequenced in a study of beta chain features in type 1 diabetes. The antigens these receptors bind are not known. Since all of the isolated RNA was reverse transcribed, expressed TCRB transcripts were what got sequenced. TCRdb keeps only in-frame clones here, not all; method: immunoSEQ multiplex PCR. The sample holds 150,000 to 170,000 clones, over 9% seen once. Overall study results and limits: TCRB CDR3s were moderately but significantly shorter in Type 1 diabetes patients in all four CD4+ subsets.

Sequences were obtained from central memory CD4+ T cells from blood. These receptors came from a man aged 25 to 40 with type 1 diabetes.

This clone turned up a few times. This chain links TRBV19 with TRBJ2-5; TRBD2 matches 9 bases. The CDR3 has 14 residues. Germline-derived CDR1 and CDR2 are LNHDA and SQIVND (reference sequence). V lost 5 bases and J lost 5; bases outside the gene matches: 6. This CDR3 is CASSAGLALETQYF. Written as DNA, the CDR3 is TGTGCCAGTAGTGCCGGACTAGCGTTGGAGACCCAGTACTTC.

This clone showed up just a few times. V is TRBV29-1 and J is TRBJ1-2; D is ambiguous. CDR1 is SQVTM and CDR2 is ANQGSEA in the germline V gene. The CDR3 has 14 residues. The V gene lost 3 bases and the J gene lost 0 bases, with 11 bases spanning the gap. The CDR3 region is CSVEPRRANYGYTF. DNA of the CDR3: TGCAGCGTTGAGCCCAGACGGGCTAACTATGGCTACACCTTC.

In its sample, this clone was seen a few times. The genes are TRBV21-1 and TRBJ2-7; the table names TRBD1, a call not compared with the DNA. TRBV21-1 is a documented pseudogene. There are 15 residues in the CDR3. Here the CDR3 DNA reads TGTGCCAGCAGCAAACAGGATAAGAACCGGTGCGAGCAGTACTTC. Translating it yields CASSKQDKNRCEQYF.

This clone was detected only a few times. The rearrangement links TRBV28 to TRBJ2-4; TRBD1 agrees at 9 bases. This CDR3 contains 17 residues. The trim removed 5 bases at V and 0 bases at J, leaving 8 bases unmatched. Per the germline V gene, CDR1 is MDHEN and CDR2 is SYDVKM. The chain's CDR3 is CASSPIQGATAKNIQYF. The CDR3 bases are TGTGCCAGCAGTCCCATACAGGGGGCTACAGCCAAAAACATTCAGTACTTC.

This clone was recorded a few times. The V gene is TRBV30, the J gene TRBJ2-5, with TRBD1 identical over 10 bases. From germline, CDR1 is GTSNPN and CDR2 SVGIG (reference sequence). This CDR3 has 14 amino acids. Losses at the gene ends were 6 bases for V and 5 bases for J; bases not matched to a gene: 9. The CDR3 DNA reads as TGTGCCTGCCGTCGACAGGGGGCGGGCGAGACCCAGTACTTC. It specifies CACRRQGAGETQYF.

The gene calls are TRBV7-2 and TRBJ2-5; tentatively, D is TRBD2 (6 bases). CDR1 and CDR2 from the germline V gene are SGHTA and FQGNSA. This CDR3 region has 13 residues. V was cut by 3 bases and J by 1 base, with 6 bases left in between. CDR3 bases: TGTGCCAGCAGCTTTAGCGGCCAAGAGACCCAGTACTTC. It yields the protein CASSFSGQETQYF. Full variable domain (outside the CDR3, taken from reference TRBV7-2 and TRBJ2-5): GAGVSQSPSNKVTEKGKDVELRCDPISGHTALYWYRQSLGQGLEFLIYFQGNSAPDKSGLPSDRFSAERTGGSVSTLTIQRTQQEDSAVYLCASSFSGQETQYFGPGTRLLVL.

This clone was found a few times. V and J are TRBV6-1 and TRBJ1-2; 7 positions agree with TRBD1. With V trimmed by 2 bases and J by 8 bases, 2 bases remained unmatched. Germline V gene lookup returns CDR1 MNHNS and CDR2 SASEGT. This CDR3 is 12 amino acids long. CDR3 residues: CASSEIQGGYTF. CDR3 sequence (DNA): TGTGCCAGCAGTGAAATACAGGGGGGCTACACCTTC.

This clone was seen more than once but under ten times. The CDR3 spells CAWGQGTNVYTF. CDR3 DNA: TGTGCCTGGGGACAGGGGACGAATGTTTACACCTTC. V is TRBV30 and J is TRBJ1-2, with 9 bases matching TRBD1. V gave up 5 bases and J gave up 11 bases; unmatched junction bases: 9. The CDR3 length is 12 residues. Germline V gene sequence: CDR1 GTSNPN, CDR2 SVGIG (reference sequence).

This clone was detected a few times. The genes are TRBV27 and TRBJ1-1; 9 bases map to TRBD1. Germline V gene sequence: CDR1 MNHEY, CDR2 SMNVEV (reference sequence). V gave up 3 bases and J gave up 4 bases; unmatched junction bases: 6. The CDR3 contains 15 residues. Here the CDR3 DNA reads TGTGCCAGCAGTTTTTCATTGACAGGGGGCACTGAAGCTTTCTTT. Residues: CASSFSLTGGTEAFF.

The genes are TRBV5-1 and TRBJ2-3; 9 nucleotides align to TRBD2. V was clipped by 3 bases and J by 10 bases; unmatched bases: 9. CDR1 and CDR2 from the germline V gene are SGHRS and YFSETQ. CDR3 length: 14 residues. CDR3 in DNA: TGCGCCAGCAGCTGGGGGACTAGCCGTGAAGCGCAGTATTTT. Translating gives CASSWGTSREAQYF.